The T cell receptor beta chain under discussion was sequenced for a study of blood T cell repertoires in COVID-19. Study context: Italy, Spain and the United States were the sources of the convalescent and acute COVID-19 samples. Nucleic acid was either cDNA or gDNA, and it came from T cells, B-cell-depleted T cells, or PBMCs.

Authors' methods: Amplification of reference gene primers was used by the study to estimate nucleated cell counts. The protocol was immunoSEQ multiplex PCR, while the TCRdb copy is restricted to in-frame clones and leaves out a portion. The V and J calls and clone size are taken from that table; D and trimming were inferred from the DNA. The table has around 27,000 clones, approximately 94% seen once; the top ten hold approximately 4%. Trimming removed 6 bases at V and 2 bases at J, with 13 bases between. There are 14 residues in the CDR3. Germline V gene lookup returns CDR1 ENHRY and CDR2 SYGVKD. The source is a human donor with active COVID-19. The donor label of this sample is uncertain. Sequenced material: peripheral blood. V is TRBV10-3 and J is TRBJ1-1; weak D call: TRBD1 (5 bases). CDR3 in DNA: TGTGCCATCAGCGAGAGACAGACCAACACTGAAGCTTTCTTT. Protein product: CAISERQTNTEAFF.